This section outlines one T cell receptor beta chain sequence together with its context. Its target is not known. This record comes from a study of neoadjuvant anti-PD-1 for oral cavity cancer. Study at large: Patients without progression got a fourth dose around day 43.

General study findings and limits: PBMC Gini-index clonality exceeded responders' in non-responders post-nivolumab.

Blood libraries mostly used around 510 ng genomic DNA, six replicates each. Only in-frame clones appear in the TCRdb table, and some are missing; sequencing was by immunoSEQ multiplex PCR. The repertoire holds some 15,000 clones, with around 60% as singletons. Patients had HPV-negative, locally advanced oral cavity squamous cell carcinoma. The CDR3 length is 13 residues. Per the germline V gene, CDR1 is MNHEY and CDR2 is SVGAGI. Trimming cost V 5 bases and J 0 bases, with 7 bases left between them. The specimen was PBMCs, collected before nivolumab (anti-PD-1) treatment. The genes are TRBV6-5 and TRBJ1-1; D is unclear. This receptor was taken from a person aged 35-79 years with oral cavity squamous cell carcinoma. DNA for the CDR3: TGTGCCAGCAGTAGACGGATGAACACTGAAGCTTTCTTT. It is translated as CASSRRMNTEAFF.